These 15 T cell receptor beta chains were sequenced from one sample in a study of blood T cell repertoires in COVID-19. Only in-frame clones appear in the TCRdb table, and some are missing; sequencing was by immunoSEQ multiplex PCR. The table lists approximately 230,000 clones, about 85% of them singletons. Sample: peripheral blood. The receptors stem from a man aged 18 to 29 with active or convalescent COVID-19.

The chain couples TRBV9 to TRBJ1-2, with D possibly matching TRBD1 (5 bases). Trimming shortened V by 4 bases and J by 7 bases, and 8 bases separated the two germline ends. The V gene's germline CDR1 is SGDLS and CDR2 YYNGEE. The CDR3 runs 11 residues. The CDR3 sequence is CASSLQGGYTF. For the CDR3, the DNA is TGTGCCAGCAGCCTCCAGGGTGGCTACACCTTC. Complete variable domain (other parts from reference TRBV9 and TRBJ1-2): DSGVTQTPKHLITATGQRVTLRCSPRSGDLSVYWYQQSLDQGLQFLIQYYNGEERAKGNILERFSAQQFPDLHSELNLSSLELGDSALYFCASSLQGGYTFGSGTRLTVV.

In this sample, this clone turned up once. The V call is TRBV7-2, the J call TRBJ2-5; weak D call: TRBD2 (6 bases). The CDR3 is 15 amino acids. Trimming cost V 5 bases and J 0 bases, with 13 bases left between them. CDR1 and CDR2 (germline): SGHTA, FQGNSA. The CDR3 reads CASSPQRGNQETQYF. The CDR3 DNA sequence: TGTGCCAGCAGCCCGCAACGGGGGAACCAAGAGACCCAGTACTTC.

This chain joins TRBV4-1 and TRBJ2-7, with unresolved D. The CDR3 spans 17 residues. Germline assignment: CDR1 MGHRA and CDR2 YSYEKL. The V end lost 0 bases, the J end lost 3 bases, and 18 bases lay between the germline ends. CDR3 sequence (DNA): TGCGCCAGCAGCCAAGAAGCACAACCACGACACGACTACGAGCAGTACTTC. Translated: CASSQEAQPRHDYEQYF.

This chain connects TRBV7-2 to TRBJ2-2; 12 positions match TRBD2. This CDR3 spans 19 amino acids. J gave up 3 bases and V 4 bases, and 12 bases lay outside the gene matches. Germline CDR1 and CDR2: SGHTA and FQGNSA. The CDR3 region is CASSSLTSGGWYYTGELFF. The DNA of the CDR3 is TGTGCCAGCAGCTCCCTGACTAGCGGGGGTTGGTATTACACCGGGGAGCTGTTTTTT.

The chain carries TRBV4-3 and TRBJ1-2; TRBD1 agrees at 10 bases. With 4 bases clipped from V and 7 bases from J, the junction kept 3 bases outside the gene matches. Germline lookup yields CDR1 LGHNA and CDR2 YSLEER. This CDR3 contains 13 residues. The CDR3 protein is CASSRRDRGGYTF. The CDR3 DNA sequence: TGCGCCAGCAGCCGCCGGGACAGGGGTGGCTACACCTTC.

The chain recombines TRBV11-2 with TRBJ2-2; 12 bases line up with TRBD2. V lost 3 bases and J lost 5; bases outside the gene matches: 4. Germline V gene data show CDR1 as SGHAT and CDR2 as FQNNGV. The CDR3 has 16 amino acids. CDR3: CASSFPTSGRTGELFF. DNA for the CDR3: TGTGCCAGCAGCTTCCCAACTAGCGGGAGGACCGGGGAGCTGTTTTTT. Complete variable domain (other parts from reference TRBV11-2 and TRBJ2-2): EAGVAQSPRYKIIEKRQSVAFWCNPISGHATLYWYQQILGQGPKLLIQFQNNGVVDDSQLPKDRFSAERLKGVDSTLKIQPAKLEDSAVYLCASSFPTSGRTGELFFGEGSRLTVL.

This rearrangement joins TRBV21-1 to TRBJ2-3; the D segment call TRBD2 is taken from the table without a DNA check. TRBV21-1 is an annotated pseudogene. This CDR3 contains 15 residues. The CDR3 protein is CASSTGGISTDTQYF. DNA of the CDR3: TGTGCCAGCAGCACCGGGGGGATTAGCACAGATACGCAGTATTTT.

This chain joins TRBV3-1 (or the pseudogene TRBV3-2) and TRBJ2-7, with D possibly matching TRBD1 (5 bases). There are 13 residues in the CDR3. V was clipped by 1 base and J by 10 bases, with 14 bases between them. Germline values: CDR1 LGHDT, CDR2 YNNKEL (reference sequence). The CDR3 nucleotides read TGTGCCAGCAGCCAAGGGGGCTGGCAATTACAGTACTTC. It specifies CASSQGGWQLQYF.

This sequence joins TRBV18 and TRBJ2-1; TRBD2 matches at 12 bases. The CDR3 spans 15 residues. With V trimmed by 6 bases and J by 4 bases, 4 bases remained unmatched. Looked up from germline, CDR1 is KGHSH and CDR2 is LQKENI. Written as DNA, the CDR3 is TGTGCCAGCTCGCAGACTAGCGGGGGATACAATGAGCAGTTCTTC. It translates to CASSQTSGGYNEQFF.

This clone was detected a few times. The V and J genes are TRBV15 and TRBJ1-1; D not resolved. Germline CDR1 reads LNHNV; CDR2 reads YYDKDF (reference sequence). V was shortened by 2 bases and J by 0 bases, with 7 bases between the two germline ends. This CDR3 region has 14 residues. The CDR3 nucleotides read TGTGCCACCAGCAGACAACTCTTGAACACTGAAGCTTTCTTT. Its protein is CATSRQLLNTEAFF.

The V gene is TRBV6-2 or TRBV6-3, the J gene TRBJ2-7; TRBD2 might be the D (6 bases). With 3 bases removed from V and 5 bases from J, the gap between germline ends came to 8 bases. The CDR3 extends over 12 amino acids. Germline V gene sequence: CDR1 MNHEY, CDR2 SVGEGT. The CDR3 DNA follows: TGTGCCAGCAGTTATTGGAGGGACGAGCAGTACTTC. Protein product: CASSYWRDEQYF.

This rearrangement joins TRBV11-2 to TRBJ1-4; D may be TRBD1 (6 bases). The germline V gene has CDR1 SGHAT and CDR2 FQNNGV. The V and J ends lost 5 bases and 7 bases respectively, with 14 bases between them. The CDR3 runs to 14 residues. CDR3: CASSQQGSGEKLFF. The CDR3 bases are TGTGCCAGCAGCCAACAGGGATCTGGTGAAAAACTGTTTTTT. Combining the CDR3 with reference TRBV11-2 and TRBJ1-4 gives the whole variable domain EAGVAQSPRYKIIEKRQSVAFWCNPISGHATLYWYQQILGQGPKLLIQFQNNGVVDDSQLPKDRFSAERLKGVDSTLKIQPAKLEDSAVYLCASSQQGSGEKLFFGSGTQLSVL.

V and J are TRBV4-1 and TRBJ1-4; D ambiguous. Trimming shortened V by 2 bases and J by 0 bases, and 7 bases separated the two germline ends. CDR1 is MGHRA and CDR2 is YSYEKL in the germline V gene. The CDR3 covers 15 residues. The CDR3 DNA follows: TGCGCCAGCAGCCAATTAGAAACAACTAATGAAAAACTGTTTTTT. Translated: CASSQLETTNEKLFF.

This chain connects TRBV6-5 to TRBJ2-7; D remains unclear. The germline V gene has CDR1 MNHEY and CDR2 SVGAGI. Between the trimmed V and J ends, which lost 0 bases and 2 bases, there was a span of 8 bases. This CDR3 comprises 14 residues. The CDR3 sequence is CASSYSGRTYEQYF. CDR3 nucleotides: TGTGCCAGCAGTTACTCGGGCAGAACCTACGAGCAGTACTTC.

This sequence joins TRBV30 and TRBJ1-2; D is possibly TRBD1 (6 bases). V gave up 0 bases and J gave up 7 bases, with 15 bases separating them. CDR3 size: 14 residues. The germline V gene encodes CDR1 GTSNPN and CDR2 SVGIG (reference sequence). The CDR3 spells CAWSVQGGSSGYTF. In DNA form, the CDR3 reads TGTGCCTGGAGTGTACAGGGTGGTAGCTCTGGCTACACCTTC.